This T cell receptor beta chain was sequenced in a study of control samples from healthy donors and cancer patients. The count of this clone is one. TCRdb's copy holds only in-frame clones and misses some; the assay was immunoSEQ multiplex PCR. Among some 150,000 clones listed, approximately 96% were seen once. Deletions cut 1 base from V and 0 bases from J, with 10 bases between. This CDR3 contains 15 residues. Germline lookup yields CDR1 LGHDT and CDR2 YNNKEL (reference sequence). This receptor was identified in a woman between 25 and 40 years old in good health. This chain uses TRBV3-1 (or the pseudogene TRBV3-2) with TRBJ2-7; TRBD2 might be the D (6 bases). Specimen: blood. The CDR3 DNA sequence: TGTGCCAGCAGCCAAGGACGGGGGAGCTCCTACGAGCAGTACTTC. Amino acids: CASSQGRGSSYEQYF.